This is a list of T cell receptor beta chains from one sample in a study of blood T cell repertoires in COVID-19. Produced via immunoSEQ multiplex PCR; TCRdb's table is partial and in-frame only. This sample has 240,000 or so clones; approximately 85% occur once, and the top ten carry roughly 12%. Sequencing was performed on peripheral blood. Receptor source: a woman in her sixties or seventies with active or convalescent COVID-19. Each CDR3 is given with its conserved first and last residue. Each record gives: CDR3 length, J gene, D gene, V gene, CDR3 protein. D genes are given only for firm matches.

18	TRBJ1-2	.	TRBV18	CASSEVSAGASGSYGYTF
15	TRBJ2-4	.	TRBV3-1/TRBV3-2	CASSQGALAKNIQYF
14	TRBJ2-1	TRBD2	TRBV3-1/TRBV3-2	CASSQEGGSPRVFF
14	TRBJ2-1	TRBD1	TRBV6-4	CASSVTGTENEQFF
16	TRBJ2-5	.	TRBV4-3	CASSQCQGGGQETQYF
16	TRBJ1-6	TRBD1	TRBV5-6	CASSLMGQGPNSPLHF
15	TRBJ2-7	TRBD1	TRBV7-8	CASTLQGAVYYEQYF
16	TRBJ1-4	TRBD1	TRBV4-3	CASSQDRLQGGEKLFF
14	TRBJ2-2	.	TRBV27	CASSLSDRPGELFF
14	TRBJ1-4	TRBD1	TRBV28	CASRSTGVGEKLFF
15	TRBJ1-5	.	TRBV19	CATSISPGAYQPQHF
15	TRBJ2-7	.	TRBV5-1	CASSTGQGNPYEQYF
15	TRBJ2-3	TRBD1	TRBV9	CASTPGTGMPDTQYF
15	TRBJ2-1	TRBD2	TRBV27	CASSPGGASYNEQFF
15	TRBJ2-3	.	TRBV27	CASSLYAGSTDTQYF
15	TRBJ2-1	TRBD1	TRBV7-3	CASSSGTGPYNEQFF
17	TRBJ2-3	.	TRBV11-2	CASSLDREVLRTDTQYF
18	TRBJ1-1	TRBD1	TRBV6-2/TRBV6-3	CASSRDHGTGNMNTEAFF
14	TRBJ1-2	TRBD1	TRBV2	CASTDPGQGWGYTF
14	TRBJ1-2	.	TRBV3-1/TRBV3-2	CASSLPGPLRGYTF
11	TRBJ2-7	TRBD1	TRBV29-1	CSGTGPYEQYF
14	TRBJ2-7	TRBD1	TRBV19	CASSIAGQGYEQYF
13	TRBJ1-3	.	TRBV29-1	CSAVKLSGNTIYF
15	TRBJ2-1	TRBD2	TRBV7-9	CASSSLAGTYNEQFF
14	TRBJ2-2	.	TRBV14	CASSRLQGIGELFF
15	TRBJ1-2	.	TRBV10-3	CAISEGAGAIYGYTF
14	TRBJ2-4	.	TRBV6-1	CASSETGIKNIQYF
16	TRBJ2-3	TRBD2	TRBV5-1	CASSGLAGDFTDTQYF
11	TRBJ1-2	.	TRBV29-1	CSVGATDGYTF
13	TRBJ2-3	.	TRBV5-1	CASSSSSTDTQYF
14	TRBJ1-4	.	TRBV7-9	CASSFGRGNEKLFF
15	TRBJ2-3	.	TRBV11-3	CASSHGGTYTDTQYF
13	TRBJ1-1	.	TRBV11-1	CASSLAARRVAFF
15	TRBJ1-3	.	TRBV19	CASSISGVYGNTIYF
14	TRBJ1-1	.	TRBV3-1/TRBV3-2	CASSQFVDSTEAFF
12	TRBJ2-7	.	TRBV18	CASSRDRPQQYF
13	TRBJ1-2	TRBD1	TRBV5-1	CASGVTGGLGYTF
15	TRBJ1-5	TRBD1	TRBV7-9	CASSSPDRGEEPQHF
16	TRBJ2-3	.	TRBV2	CASSEFMAGIKDTQYF
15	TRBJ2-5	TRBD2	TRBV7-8	CASSYLTSGQETQYF
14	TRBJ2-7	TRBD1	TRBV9	CASSVGTGRYEQYF
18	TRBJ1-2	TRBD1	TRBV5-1	CASSWRGPTGGRDYGYTF
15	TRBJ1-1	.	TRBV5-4	CATGTPKGINTEAFF
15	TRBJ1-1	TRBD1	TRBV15	CATSGSAGGSTEAFF
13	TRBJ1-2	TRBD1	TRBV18	CASAGQGGYGYTF
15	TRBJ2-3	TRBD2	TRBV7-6	CASSPRLAGTDTQYF
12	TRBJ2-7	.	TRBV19	CASPGEPYEQYF
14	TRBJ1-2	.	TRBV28	CASSSHTANYGYTF
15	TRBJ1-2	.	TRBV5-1	CASSVTGASNYGYTF
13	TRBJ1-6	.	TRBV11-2	CASSLDAGGPLHF
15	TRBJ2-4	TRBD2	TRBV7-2	CASSLESGGGNIQYF
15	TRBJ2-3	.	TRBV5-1	CASSLVGPSTDTQYF
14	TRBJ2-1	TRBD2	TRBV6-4	CASSTSGPANEQFF
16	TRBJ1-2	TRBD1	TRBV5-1	CASSWATGGFNYGYTF